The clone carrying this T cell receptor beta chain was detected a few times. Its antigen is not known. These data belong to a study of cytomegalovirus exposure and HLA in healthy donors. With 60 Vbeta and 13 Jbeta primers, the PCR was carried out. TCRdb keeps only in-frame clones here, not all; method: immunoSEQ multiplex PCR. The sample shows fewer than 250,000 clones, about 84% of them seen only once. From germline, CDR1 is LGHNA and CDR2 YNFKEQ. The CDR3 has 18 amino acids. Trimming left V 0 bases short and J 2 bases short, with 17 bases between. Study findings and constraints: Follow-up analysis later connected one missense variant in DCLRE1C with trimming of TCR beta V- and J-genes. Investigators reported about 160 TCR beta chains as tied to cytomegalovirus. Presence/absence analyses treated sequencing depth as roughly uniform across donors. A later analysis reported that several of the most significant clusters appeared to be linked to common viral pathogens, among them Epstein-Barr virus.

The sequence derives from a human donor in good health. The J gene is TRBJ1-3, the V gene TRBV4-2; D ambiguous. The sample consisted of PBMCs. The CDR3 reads CASSQDEVRRMAGNTIYF. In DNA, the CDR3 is TGTGCCAGCAGCCAAGATGAGGTTCGACGGATGGCTGGAAACACCATATATTTT.